This T cell receptor (beta chain) was retrieved from a study of blood T cell repertoires in COVID-19. Study at large: Acute and convalescent COVID-19 samples came from the United States, Italy and Spain. PBMCs, B-cell-depleted T cells, or T cells were the source of the cDNA or gDNA that made up the material.

Looked up from germline, CDR1 is SGHRS and CDR2 is YFSETQ. The CDR3 has 14 residues. Deletions cut 1 base from V and 3 bases from J, with 10 bases between. Followed over time, Seattle patients had been enrolled while infection was active. This clone was detected only once. Per the study methods: Estimates of nucleated cell counts were drawn from the amplification of reference gene primers. The repertoire was sequenced with immunoSEQ multiplex PCR; TCRdb's copy has only in-frame clones and lacks some. V, J and clone size were drawn from that table, and D and trimming were deduced from the DNA. The sample shows approximately 75,000 clones, 80% to 90% of them seen only once.

This chain joins TRBV5-1 and TRBJ2-5; tentative D call: TRBD1 (5 bases). Sample: peripheral blood. The TCR comes from a man older than 75 with COVID-19, enrolled during active disease. CDR3 DNA: TGCGCCAGCAGCTTGTTGGCAGGGAAAGAGACCCAGTACTTC. Its translation: CASSLLAGKETQYF.